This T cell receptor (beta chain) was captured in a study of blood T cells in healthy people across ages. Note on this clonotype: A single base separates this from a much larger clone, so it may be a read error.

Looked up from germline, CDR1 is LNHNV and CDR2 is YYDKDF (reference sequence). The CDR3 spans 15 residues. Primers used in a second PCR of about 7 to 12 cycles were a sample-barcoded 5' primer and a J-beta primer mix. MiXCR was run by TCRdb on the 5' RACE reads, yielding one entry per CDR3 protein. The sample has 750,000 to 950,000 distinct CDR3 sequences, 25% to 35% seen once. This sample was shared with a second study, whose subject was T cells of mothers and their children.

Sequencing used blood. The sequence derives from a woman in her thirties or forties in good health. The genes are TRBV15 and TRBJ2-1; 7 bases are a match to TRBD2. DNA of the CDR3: TGTGCCACCAACAGATCCCGGGACTACTACAATGAGCAGTTCTTC. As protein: CATNRSRDYYNEQFF.